This T cell receptor (beta chain) was recorded in a study of cytotoxic CD8 clonotypes in ibrutinib-treated CLL (dated by TCRdb to the early 2020s). Looking at the study overall: In this cohort, some 14 patients were treatment-naive and approximately twelve were relapsed/refractory, while roughly 17 had unmutated IGHV. Responses were partial in some 24 patients and complete in 2; after median around 72 months follow-up, about 14 stayed in remission and about 12 progressed. The response samples were drawn at a median of approximately 11 months into treatment, with a range of roughly 6 to 36 months. On average, each sample yielded 255,043 productive templates and about 100,000 productive rearrangements. Of the 90 or so participants in the trial, about 26 had longitudinal samples available. Cryopreserved peripheral blood mononuclear cells were obtained before treatment, at response, and at either sustained remission or disease progression. All remission and progressive disease samples were collected while patients were still receiving ibrutinib. Broad study findings and their caveats: Sustained-remission and progressing patients did not have matched sampling times, and lymph node repertoires were not examined. Baseline clonality was found to be higher than that of age-matched healthy donors and was strongly correlated with circulating CD8+ T-cell counts. At ibrutinib response clonality went up, during sustained remission it held steady, and at progression it dropped back toward baseline. Public clonotypes were rare and either shrank or stayed stable during treatment, and the rise in clonality at ibrutinib response reflected expansion of private clonotypes.

Relative to germline, V is 3 bases shorter and J is 4 bases shorter, with 7 bases between their ends. The cysteine opens and the phenylalanine closes a CDR3 of 12 amino acids. The kept DNA is CDR3 alone, 36 bases in frame from the first base. From a lookup of the germline V gene (reference sequence), CDR1 and CDR2 are SEHNR and FQNEAQ. On this clone: Its binding antigen is unknown. Within one base of it there is no much larger clone, and no base qualities were kept.

Explained via the paper, the time point label denotes: progressive disease on ibrutinib. For TCR beta library preparation, roughly 2 micrograms of genomic DNA were extracted from the cryopreserved PBMCs. Longitudinal blood samples from CLL patients on ibrutinib monotherapy underwent high-throughput TCR beta sequencing. The patients were enrolled in a single-center, open-label phase 2 trial of ibrutinib monotherapy. Each clonotype received, on average, about 9.7x coverage in deep resolution sequencing performed on a MiSeq, where the target depth lay between 1 in 1 million and 1 in 200,000 T cells. TCR beta libraries were generated with the immunoSEQ hsTCRB Kit. The authors' analysis ran thus. The data were analyzed with ImmunoSEQ Analyzer and ImmunoSEQ Data Assistant, and V, D and J gene assignments followed IMGT definitions. Clonality was computed as one minus normalized Shannon entropy of productive rearrangement frequencies, ranging from 0 to 1. Only overrepresented clonotypes making up at least 0.05% of each patient's repertoire were included in the public clonotype analysis. Roughly 13 age-matched healthy donor repertoires from immuneACCESS served as clonality controls. TCRdb carries this immuneACCESS record with in-frame sequences only. Its versions omit some clonotypes, under half of them owing to an unresolved V gene in the studies checked, with the rest unexplained. V and J calls and clone size are given by that table; D and trimming were obtained from the DNA. The sample yields roughly 300,000 clones; 60% to 80% were counted once. Together, the top ten hold about 5.3% of the sample.

Sequencing used PBMCs, obtained at disease progression, from a patient treated with ibrutinib. This chain joins TRBV7-9 to TRBJ2-7; confidence is insufficient to name the D gene. The sequence derives from a human donor with chronic lymphocytic leukemia. The CDR3: CASSFVGYEQYF. In nucleotides, the sequence is TGTGCCAGCAGCTTTGTCGGGTACGAGCAGTACTTC.